The present entry profiles one T cell receptor beta chain with its context. Profiled with immunoSEQ multiplex PCR; TCRdb holds only in-frame clones, not every one. Seen here are roughly 70,000 clones, around nine tenths observed once, and the top ten hold 6.3%. Germline V gene sequence: CDR1 SNHLY, CDR2 FYNNEI. J gave up 3 bases and V 8 bases, and 1 base lay outside the gene matches. This CDR3 is built from 12 residues. The data stem from a study of T cell responses to AZD1222 COVID-19 vaccine. The chain has TRBV2 and TRBJ2-1; 7 bases line up with TRBD2. The sequence came from an adult who received the MenACWY meningococcal vaccine as a control. Here the sequenced sample was peripheral blood, taken 28 days after the second dose of the MenACWY control vaccine. This chain's CDR3 is CASGLDYNEQFF. CDR3 nucleotides: TGTGCCAGCGGACTAGACTACAATGAGCAGTTCTTC.